These T cell receptor beta chains were read from a single sample in a study of OX40 agonist ivuxolimab in advanced cancers. Produced via immunoSEQ multiplex PCR; TCRdb's table is partial and in-frame only. The profile shows about 36,000 clones, 65% to 85% of them singletons. The sequencing here drew on CD4+ or CD8+ T cells sorted from blood, taken in a trial of the OX40 agonist ivuxolimab. All receptors come from an adult with an advanced solid tumor such as melanoma, head and neck, liver or kidney cancer. The CDR3 runs from the conserved cysteine through the conserved F or W. D genes are given only for firm matches. Only part of the rows carry a size: once, few, many, or a class if the clone is expanded.

j_call d_call v_call clone_size cdr3_nt cdr3_aa
TRBJ2-7 NA TRBV9 NA TGTGCCAGCAGCGGAGACTCCTACGAGCAGTACTTC CASSGDSYEQYF
TRBJ1-4 NA TRBV13 NA TGTGCCAGCAGCTTATCCGGCAGGGGTGATGAAAAACTGTTTTTT CASSLSGRGDEKLFF
TRBJ2-7 NA TRBV5-1 NA TGCGCCAGCAGCTTGAGCCCAGGATCGGGGTACGAGCAGTACTTC CASSLSPGSGYEQYF
TRBJ2-7 NA TRBV14 NA TGTGCCAGCAGCCAAGGATTCAACGGGGACTACGAGCAGTACTTC CASSQGFNGDYEQYF
TRBJ1-1 NA TRBV28 NA TGTGCCAGCGCCCGCCCGGACATTGGTGCTTTCTTT CASARPDIGAFF
TRBJ2-3 NA TRBV7-2 NA TGTGCCAGCAGCTACAGGGCAGATACGCAGTATTTT CASSYRADTQYF
TRBJ2-7 NA TRBV18 NA TGTGCCAGCTCACCGTACCGGGACATCTCCTACGAGCAGTACTTC CASSPYRDISYEQYF
TRBJ2-2 TRBD2 TRBV7-9 NA TGTGCCAGCAGCCCGCGAGGACTAGCGGGGCCCCTGAACACCGGGGAGCTGTTTTTT CASSPRGLAGPLNTGELFF
TRBJ2-2 NA TRBV19 NA TGTGCCAGTAGTATCGGAGCACCTCCAGAGGGGTGGGAGCTGTTTTTT CASSIGAPPEGWELFF
TRBJ2-2 TRBD2 TRBV5-1 NA TGCGCCAGCAGCTTGGGACTTCTACTAGCGGAGAACACCGGGGAGCTGTTTTTT CASSLGLLLAENTGELFF
TRBJ1-1 NA TRBV5-1 NA TGCGCCAGCAGCGATGGACGGTACACTGAAGCTTTCTTT CASSDGRYTEAFF
TRBJ1-6 NA TRBV21-1 few TGTGCCAGCAGCAAAGGGCCGGGCCTTTTGTTT CASSKGPGLLF
TRBJ1-6 TRBD1 TRBV4-1 NA TGCGCCAGCAGCCTTGATCGGACAGGGCCACCCCTCCACTTT CASSLDRTGPPLHF
TRBJ2-4 TRBD2 TRBV28 NA TGTGCCAGCAGTTCAGGCGGGGGGGCCAAAAACATTCAGTACTTC CASSSGGGAKNIQYF
TRBJ1-6 NA TRBV14 NA TGTGCCAGCAGCCAAGCTGCCACCCGCAATTCACCCCTCCACTTT CASSQAATRNSPLHF
TRBJ1-2 TRBD1 TRBV27 NA TGTGCCAGCAGTTTAGGACAGGGACCAACCTGGTATGGCTACACCTTC CASSLGQGPTWYGYTF
TRBJ2-1 NA TRBV9 NA TGTGCCAGCAGCGTCCAGGGGACGAACTACAATGAGCAGTTCTTC CASSVQGTNYNEQFF
TRBJ2-7 NA TRBV5-6 once TGTGCCAGCAGCTCCATTCAGGGCTACGAGCAGTACTTC CASSSIQGYEQYF
TRBJ2-1 NA TRBV5-6 NA TGTGCCAGCAGCTTGGTGGCCGAGAGCTCCTACAATGAGCAGTTCTTC CASSLVAESSYNEQFF
TRBJ1-2 TRBD1 TRBV10-3 few TGTGCCATCAGTCCTTCGACAGGGGAGAATGGCTACACCTTC CAISPSTGENGYTF
TRBJ1-5 NA TRBV15 once TGTGCCACCAGCAGAGAGGGAGGGAATCAGCCCCAGCATTTT CATSREGGNQPQHF
TRBJ2-2 NA TRBV5-1 NA TGCGCCAGCAGCTTGGTAGGGGGGCAAGACACCGGGGAGCTGTTTTTT CASSLVGGQDTGELFF
TRBJ2-2 NA TRBV4-1 few TGCGCCAGCAGCCAAGTCCCAGGGTCCGGGGAGCTGTTTTTT CASSQVPGSGELFF
TRBJ1-1 TRBD1 TRBV2 NA TGTGCCAGCAGTGGGCAGGGGGGCACTGAAGCTTTCTTT CASSGQGGTEAFF
TRBJ2-1 NA TRBV19 NA TGTGCCAGTAGCCCCTTTGTGGGGGGAGGTGAGCAGTTCTTC CASSPFVGGGEQFF
TRBJ1-4 NA TRBV11-2 NA TGTGCCAGCAGCCACAGGGTACCCTTGAATGAAAAACTGTTTTTT CASSHRVPLNEKLFF
TRBJ2-7 TRBD1 TRBV2 NA TGCGCCACCAAAATGGACAGGCCCCACGAGCAGTACTTC CATKMDRPHEQYF
TRBJ1-5 TRBD1 TRBV15 NA TGTGCCACCAGCAGGGGACAGGGTTATCAGCCCCAGCATTTT CATSRGQGYQPQHF
TRBJ2-7 NA TRBV6-5 NA TGTGCCAGCTCGGTCAATGCTCTAACCTACGAGCAGTACTTC CASSVNALTYEQYF
TRBJ2-3 TRBD1 TRBV5-1 NA TGCGCCAGCAGCTCCACGGCCTATGACAGGGGCAAAAGCACAGATACGCAGTATTTT CASSSTAYDRGKSTDTQYF
TRBJ1-6 NA TRBV6-6 NA TGTGCCAGCAGGGTAGGGGTAGACAATTCACCCCTCCACTTT CASRVGVDNSPLHF
TRBJ2-7 NA TRBV7-8 NA TGTGCCAGCAGGAACCAGGGCTACGAGCAGTACTTC CASRNQGYEQYF
TRBJ1-2 TRBD1 TRBV5-1 once TGCGCCAGCAGCTTGGGGGGACAGAACTATGGCTACACCTTC CASSLGGQNYGYTF
TRBJ2-7 NA TRBV4-1 NA TGCGCCAGCAGCCATCCGGGACCCGACTACGAGCAGTACTTC CASSHPGPDYEQYF
TRBJ1-4 TRBD1 TRBV30 NA TGTGCCTCGGACGGACAGGGGGCTGGGAAACTGTTTTTT CASDGQGAGKLFF
TRBJ2-7 TRBD2 TRBV7-6 NA TGTGCCAGCAGCTTAGTTCCCCGCGGGGGGGCCAATTACGAGCAGTACTTC CASSLVPRGGANYEQYF
TRBJ2-1 NA TRBV27 once TGTGCCAGCAGTTTAGAGGGCACTGAGCAGTTCTTC CASSLEGTEQFF
TRBJ2-7 TRBD2 TRBV18 NA TGTGCCAGCTCAAGCACTAGCGGGGACCACTACGAGCAGTACTTC CASSSTSGDHYEQYF
TRBJ1-2 NA TRBV18 NA TGTGCCAGCTCACCCACCCAGGGGAATGGCTACACCTTC CASSPTQGNGYTF
TRBJ1-5 TRBD1 TRBV7-9 NA TGTGCCAGCAGCCATTCGGACAGGGAGAATCAGCCCCAGCATTTT CASSHSDRENQPQHF
TRBJ2-1 TRBD2 TRBV5-1 NA TGCGCCAGCAGCTGGACTAGCGGGGCCAATGAGCAGTTCTTC CASSWTSGANEQFF
TRBJ1-2 NA TRBV7-2 NA TGTGCCAGCAGCGTCGCGGGGAGGATAGGAGCTAACTATGGCTACACCTTC CASSVAGRIGANYGYTF
TRBJ2-7 NA TRBV6-5 once TGTGCCAGCAGTTACGAGCAGGGTGCCTACGAGCAGTACTTC CASSYEQGAYEQYF
TRBJ2-7 NA TRBV11-2 NA TGTGCCAGCAGCTTAGGATTGGGGATGCAGTACTTC CASSLGLGMQYF
TRBJ2-5 TRBD1 TRBV27 NA TGTGCCAGCAGTTTGAAGGGACAGCAGTACTTC CASSLKGQQYF
TRBJ2-7 NA TRBV21-1 NA TGTGCCAGCAGCAGAAAGCGGGGGCGTAAGGGGAAAAACTCCTACGAGCAGTACTTC CASSRKRGRKGKNSYEQYF
TRBJ2-6 NA TRBV21-1 NA TGTGCCAGCAGCAAAGCAGGGACAAGCTCTGGGGCCAACGTCCTGACTTTC CASSKAGTSSGANVLTF
TRBJ2-1 NA TRBV7-7 few TGTGCCAGCAGCCTGGGGACTTCCCCACCGTACAATGAGCAGTTCTTC CASSLGTSPPYNEQFF
TRBJ2-2 TRBD2 TRBV10-3 NA TGTGCCATCAGTAGTAGCGGGGGAAACACCGGGGAGCTGTTTTTT CAISSSGGNTGELFF
TRBJ1-5 NA TRBV11-2 NA TGTGCCAGCAGCTACAGGGTCGATCAGCCCCAGCATTTT CASSYRVDQPQHF
TRBJ2-2 TRBD2 TRBV6-5 NA TGTGCCAGCAGTTTTAGCGGGCTGAACACCGGGGAGCTGTTTTTT CASSFSGLNTGELFF